A selection of T cell receptor beta chains follows, all from one sample in a study of control samples from healthy donors and cancer patients. The data were produced by immunoSEQ multiplex PCR, yet TCRdb's version contains in-frame clones alone and is incomplete. The sample holds roughly 120,000 clones; 93% are singletons and the top ten take about 2.6%. The sample taken for sequencing was blood. Source of these receptors: a man younger than 40 in good health. Each CDR3 is given with its conserved first and last residue. A D gene is named only where the DNA matches it firmly.

J: TRBJ2-6
D: -
V: TRBV2
CDR3: CASSSDTFSGANVLTF
DNA: TGTGCCAGCAGCTCCGACACCTTCTCTGGGGCCAACGTCCTGACTTTC

J: TRBJ1-2
D: -
V: TRBV5-1
CDR3: CASSLTGVGEVGYTF
DNA: TGCGCCAGCAGCTTGACTGGAGTCGGGGAGGTCGGCTACACCTTC

J: TRBJ1-2
D: TRBD1
V: TRBV5-1
CDR3: CASSLAADRGSGYTF
DNA: TGCGCCAGCAGCTTGGCCGCGGACAGGGGCAGTGGCTACACCTTC

J: TRBJ2-7
D: TRBD1
V: TRBV18
CDR3: CASSPFLPSQGVSSEQYF
DNA: TGTGCCAGCTCACCATTTCTACCGAGTCAGGGGGTTTCCTCCGAGCAGTACTTC

J: TRBJ1-5
D: -
V: TRBV5-4
CDR3: CASSPTQGSNQPQHF
DNA: TGTGCCAGCAGCCCGACGCAGGGGAGCAATCAGCCCCAGCATTTT

J: TRBJ2-1
D: -
V: TRBV5-6
CDR3: CASSHDWRDEQFF
DNA: TGTGCCAGCAGTCACGACTGGCGCGATGAGCAGTTCTTC

J: TRBJ2-3
D: TRBD2
V: TRBV23-1
CDR3: CASSQSRGRDTDTQYF
DNA: TGCGCCAGCAGTCAATCGAGAGGGAGGGACACAGATACGCAGTATTTT

J: TRBJ2-7
D: -
V: TRBV5-1
CDR3: CASSLASRTAYEQYF
DNA: TGCGCCAGCAGCTTGGCCTCAAGAACAGCCTACGAGCAGTACTTC

J: TRBJ2-1
D: -
V: TRBV6-5
CDR3: CASSYSRGLGYNEQFF
DNA: TGTGCCAGCAGTTACTCTCGGGGCTTGGGTTACAATGAGCAGTTCTTC

J: TRBJ2-7
D: -
V: TRBV5-4
CDR3: CASSSSNYEQYF
DNA: TGTGCCAGCAGCTCCAGCAACTACGAGCAGTACTTC

J: TRBJ2-3
D: TRBD2
V: TRBV27
CDR3: CASSWGLAGTTDTQYF
DNA: TGTGCCAGCAGTTGGGGACTAGCGGGGACGACAGATACGCAGTATTTT

J: TRBJ2-1
D: -
V: TRBV7-2
CDR3: CASSLWAGLNNEQFF
DNA: TGTGCCAGCAGCTTGTGGGCGGGGCTCAACAATGAGCAGTTCTTC

J: TRBJ2-7
D: -
V: TRBV7-9
CDR3: CASSTQGYEQYF
DNA: TGTGCCAGCAGCACCCAGGGTTACGAGCAGTACTTC

J: TRBJ1-1
D: -
V: TRBV11-2
CDR3: CASSPGFRNTEAFF
DNA: TGTGCCAGCAGCCCAGGATTTAGAAACACTGAAGCTTTCTTT

J: TRBJ1-3
D: TRBD1
V: TRBV29-1
CDR3: CSAKMDRAGNTIYF
DNA: TGCAGCGCCAAGATGGACAGGGCTGGAAACACCATATATTTT

J: TRBJ2-1
D: TRBD2
V: TRBV5-5
CDR3: CASRPSLAGGFSYNEQFF
DNA: TGTGCCAGCAGGCCCTCACTAGCGGGGGGCTTCTCCTACAATGAGCAGTTCTTC

J: TRBJ1-1
D: -
V: TRBV6-6
CDR3: CASNSRGSGAEAFF
DNA: TGTGCCAGCAATTCCCGAGGGAGCGGGGCTGAAGCTTTCTTT

J: TRBJ1-1
D: -
V: TRBV12-3/TRBV12-4
CDR3: CASSHNRGTEAFF
DNA: TGTGCCAGCAGTCATAATCGGGGGACTGAAGCTTTCTTT

J: TRBJ1-4
D: TRBD1
V: TRBV30
CDR3: CAWSEGRGEEKLFF
DNA: TGTGCCTGGAGTGAAGGCAGGGGGGAAGAAAAACTGTTTTTT

J: TRBJ1-1
D: -
V: TRBV7-9
CDR3: CASSLVNFSNTEAFF
DNA: TGTGCCAGCAGCTTAGTTAATTTCTCAAACACTGAAGCTTTCTTT